This is a list of T cell receptor beta chains from one sample in a study of T cell repertoires in cytomegalovirus infection. TCRdb re-analysed the reads in MiXCR, keeping a single row per CDR3 protein. The sample lists about 490,000 distinct CDR3 sequences; about 25% were seen once. Sequencing was performed on PBMCs. These receptors were collected from a human donor in good health (CMV status not recorded). Some clones in this sample may be carry-over from other donors' samples. Both conserved end residues are part of each CDR3. The D gene is left open where the match is weak. The listing skips clone size in some rows; elsewhere it reads once, few, many or a size class.

size: few; V: TRBV6-2/TRBV6-3; J: TRBJ2-1; length: 16; D: TRBD2; CDR3: CASSYYLAGQPNEQFF; DNA: TGTGCCAGCAGTTACTATCTAGCGGGGCAACCGAATGAGCAGTTCTTC
size: -; V: TRBV25-1; J: TRBJ1-2; length: 15; D: TRBD1; CDR3: CASSGNGQDYYGYTF; DNA: TGTGCCAGCAGTGGAAATGGACAGGATTACTATGGCTACACCTTC
size: few; V: TRBV2; J: TRBJ2-5; length: 13; D: -; CDR3: CASSEAGWETQYF; DNA: TGTGCCAGCAGTGAGGCAGGGTGGGAGACCCAGTACTTC
size: -; V: TRBV7-2; J: TRBJ1-1; length: 13; D: TRBD1; CDR3: CASRTGPNTEAFF; DNA: TGTGCCAGCAGGACAGGGCCGAACACTGAAGCTTTCTTT
size: -; V: TRBV20-1; J: TRBJ2-5; length: 12; D: -; CDR3: CSARQGGETQYF; DNA: TGCAGTGCTAGACAGGGTGGGGAGACCCAGTACTTC
size: few; V: TRBV7-2; J: TRBJ1-3; length: 14; D: TRBD1; CDR3: CASRAGTGGNTIYF; DNA: TGTGCCAGCAGAGCCGGGACAGGAGGAAACACCATATATTTT
size: few; V: TRBV4-3; J: TRBJ2-5; length: 15; D: TRBD2; CDR3: CASSQDRTSVETQYF; DNA: TGCGCCAGCAGCCAAGACCGGACTAGCGTGGAGACCCAGTACTTC
size: many; V: TRBV7-6; J: TRBJ2-5; length: 15; D: -; CDR3: CASTPRLSVGETQYF; DNA: TGTGCCAGCACCCCGAGATTAAGCGTTGGGGAGACCCAGTACTTC
size: -; V: TRBV5-6; J: TRBJ2-7; length: 14; D: -; CDR3: CASSDDYDRGWQYF; DNA: TGTGCCAGCAGCGACGATTACGATAGGGGCTGGCAGTACTTC
size: -; V: TRBV29-1; J: TRBJ2-1; length: 13; D: -; CDR3: CSGAVQGGNEQFF; DNA: TGCAGCGGAGCGGTTCAGGGAGGCAATGAGCAGTTCTTC
size: many; V: TRBV7-2; J: TRBJ1-5; length: 17; D: -; CDR3: CASSPRGGGASGQPQHF; DNA: TGTGCCAGCAGCCCTAGGGGGGGGGGCGCGAGTGGTCAGCCCCAGCATTTT
size: -; V: TRBV18; J: TRBJ2-7; length: 13; D: -; CDR3: CASSGLDNYEQYF; DNA: TGTGCCAGCTCAGGATTGGACAACTACGAGCAGTACTTC
size: few; V: TRBV5-1; J: TRBJ2-1; length: 15; D: -; CDR3: CASSFGGSRGNEQFF; DNA: TGCGCCAGCAGCTTCGGGGGATCACGGGGCAATGAGCAGTTCTTC
size: -; V: TRBV29-1; J: TRBJ2-7; length: 13; D: TRBD2; CDR3: CSVVPSGSNEQYF; DNA: TGCAGCGTTGTGCCTAGCGGGAGTAACGAGCAGTACTTC
size: few; V: TRBV7-8; J: TRBJ2-3; length: 19; D: TRBD1; CDR3: CASSTGSRGTGIATDTQYF; DNA: TGTGCCAGCAGCACAGGGTCCCGGGGGACAGGGATTGCCACAGATACGCAGTATTTT
size: few; V: TRBV12-3/TRBV12-4; J: TRBJ2-2; length: 16; D: -; CDR3: CASSLKDGLNTGELFF; DNA: TGTGCCAGCAGTTTAAAGGACGGACTGAACACCGGGGAGCTGTTTTTT
size: -; V: TRBV28; J: TRBJ2-6; length: 11; D: -; CDR3: CAKQETNVLTF; DNA: TGTGCCAAACAGGAGACCAACGTCCTGACTTTC
size: -; V: TRBV24-1; J: TRBJ2-1; length: 16; D: TRBD2; CDR3: CATSEMVAGSNNEQFF; DNA: TGTGCCACCAGTGAAATGGTAGCGGGATCGAACAATGAGCAGTTCTTC
size: -; V: TRBV30; J: TRBJ2-1; length: 14; D: -; CDR3: CAWKFGGPLNEQFF; DNA: TGTGCCTGGAAATTCGGAGGGCCCCTGAATGAGCAGTTCTTC
size: -; V: TRBV7-6; J: TRBJ2-5; length: 14; D: -; CDR3: CASSLAETQETQYF; DNA: TGTGCCAGCAGCTTAGCGGAGACACAAGAGACCCAGTACTTC
size: few; V: TRBV20-1; J: TRBJ2-7; length: 12; D: TRBD2; CDR3: CSAASGMVEQYF; DNA: TGCAGTGCAGCTAGCGGGATGGTCGAGCAGTACTTC
size: -; V: TRBV14; J: TRBJ2-1; length: 12; D: -; CDR3: CANSQGPHEQFF; DNA: TGTGCCAACAGCCAAGGCCCACATGAGCAGTTCTTC
size: -; V: TRBV28; J: TRBJ2-2; length: 15; D: -; CDR3: CASIRGASNTGELFF; DNA: TGTGCCAGCATTCGGGGGGCGTCGAACACCGGGGAGCTGTTTTTT
size: -; V: TRBV14; J: TRBJ1-1; length: 13; D: -; CDR3: CASSRQGRAEAFF; DNA: TGTGCCAGCAGCCGCCAGGGTAGGGCTGAAGCTTTCTTT
size: few; V: TRBV4-1; J: TRBJ1-5; length: 16; D: TRBD1; CDR3: CASSQSWDRGNQPQHF; DNA: TGCGCCAGCAGCCAAAGTTGGGACAGGGGCAATCAGCCCCAGCATTTT
size: few; V: TRBV24-1; J: TRBJ1-5; length: 14; D: -; CDR3: CAPLVTPINQPQHF; DNA: TGTGCTCCCCTGGTGACGCCAATAAATCAGCCCCAGCATTTT
size: -; V: TRBV6-2/TRBV6-3; J: TRBJ2-1; length: 12; D: TRBD2; CDR3: CASSSATSRKFF; DNA: TGTGCCAGCAGTTCTGCGACTAGCAGGAAGTTCTTC
size: -; V: TRBV7-4; J: TRBJ2-6; length: 14; D: -; CDR3: CASRGVSGANVLTF; DNA: TGTGCCAGCAGGGGGGTTTCTGGGGCCAACGTCCTGACTTTC
size: -; V: TRBV7-9; J: TRBJ1-2; length: 19; D: -; CDR3: CATPREWLGDNAPNYGYTF; DNA: TGTGCCACCCCCAGGGAGTGGCTGGGGGATAACGCTCCTAACTATGGCTACACCTTC
size: few; V: TRBV20-1; J: TRBJ2-5; length: 13; D: TRBD2; CDR3: CSASTSGQETQYF; DNA: TGCAGTGCTTCGACTAGCGGCCAAGAGACCCAGTACTTC
size: few; V: TRBV10-2; J: TRBJ2-2; length: 17; D: -; CDR3: CASREPSWRENTGELFF; DNA: TGCGCCAGCAGGGAACCTAGCTGGAGGGAGAACACCGGGGAGCTGTTTTTT
size: once; V: TRBV20-1; J: TRBJ2-5; length: 16; D: TRBD2; CDR3: CSAQKLAGGGRETQYF; DNA: TGCAGTGCCCAAAAACTAGCGGGAGGAGGCAGGGAGACCCAGTACTTC
size: -; V: TRBV4-3; J: TRBJ2-1; length: 16; D: TRBD2; CDR3: CASSLGLAGIAYEQFF; DNA: TGCGCCAGCAGTCTAGGACTAGCGGGAATTGCCTATGAGCAGTTCTTC
size: -; V: TRBV7-3; J: TRBJ2-3; length: 14; D: -; CDR3: CASSPDSLPDTQYF; DNA: TGTGCCAGCAGCCCCGACAGTCTACCAGATACGCAGTATTTT
size: -; V: TRBV2; J: TRBJ1-5; length: 14; D: -; CDR3: CASSEQDHNQPQHF; DNA: TGTGCCAGCAGTGAACAGGACCACAATCAGCCCCAGCATTTT
size: -; V: TRBV19; J: TRBJ1-1; length: 13; D: -; CDR3: CASSIAGGPEAFF; DNA: TGTGCCAGTAGTATAGCCGGAGGTCCTGAAGCTTTCTTT
size: few; V: TRBV6-1; J: TRBJ2-5; length: 16; D: TRBD2; CDR3: CASSAYGGVTEETQYF; DNA: TGTGCCAGCAGCGCCTACGGGGGGGTGACGGAAGAGACCCAGTACTTC
size: few; V: TRBV18; J: TRBJ1-4; length: 13; D: -; CDR3: CASSPGVREKLFF; DNA: TGTGCCAGCTCACCAGGGGTGAGAGAAAAACTGTTTTTT
size: -; V: TRBV11-2; J: TRBJ2-1; length: 17; D: TRBD2; CDR3: CASSSSTGGRAFGEQFF; DNA: TGTGCCAGCAGCAGCTCGACGGGCGGGAGGGCCTTCGGCGAGCAGTTCTTC
size: -; V: TRBV29-1; J: TRBJ1-1; length: 13; D: -; CDR3: CSVVPSVNTEAFF; DNA: TGCAGCGTTGTCCCCAGCGTGAACACTGAAGCTTTCTTT
size: few; V: TRBV7-2; J: TRBJ1-6; length: 15; D: TRBD1; CDR3: CASSRTGTGNSPLHF; DNA: TGTGCCAGCAGCCGTACCGGGACAGGGAATTCACCCCTCCACTTT
size: few; V: TRBV9; J: TRBJ2-1; length: 17; D: -; CDR3: CASSSRGGTESYNEQFF; DNA: TGTGCCAGCAGCAGTAGAGGCGGGACGGAATCCTACAATGAGCAGTTCTTC